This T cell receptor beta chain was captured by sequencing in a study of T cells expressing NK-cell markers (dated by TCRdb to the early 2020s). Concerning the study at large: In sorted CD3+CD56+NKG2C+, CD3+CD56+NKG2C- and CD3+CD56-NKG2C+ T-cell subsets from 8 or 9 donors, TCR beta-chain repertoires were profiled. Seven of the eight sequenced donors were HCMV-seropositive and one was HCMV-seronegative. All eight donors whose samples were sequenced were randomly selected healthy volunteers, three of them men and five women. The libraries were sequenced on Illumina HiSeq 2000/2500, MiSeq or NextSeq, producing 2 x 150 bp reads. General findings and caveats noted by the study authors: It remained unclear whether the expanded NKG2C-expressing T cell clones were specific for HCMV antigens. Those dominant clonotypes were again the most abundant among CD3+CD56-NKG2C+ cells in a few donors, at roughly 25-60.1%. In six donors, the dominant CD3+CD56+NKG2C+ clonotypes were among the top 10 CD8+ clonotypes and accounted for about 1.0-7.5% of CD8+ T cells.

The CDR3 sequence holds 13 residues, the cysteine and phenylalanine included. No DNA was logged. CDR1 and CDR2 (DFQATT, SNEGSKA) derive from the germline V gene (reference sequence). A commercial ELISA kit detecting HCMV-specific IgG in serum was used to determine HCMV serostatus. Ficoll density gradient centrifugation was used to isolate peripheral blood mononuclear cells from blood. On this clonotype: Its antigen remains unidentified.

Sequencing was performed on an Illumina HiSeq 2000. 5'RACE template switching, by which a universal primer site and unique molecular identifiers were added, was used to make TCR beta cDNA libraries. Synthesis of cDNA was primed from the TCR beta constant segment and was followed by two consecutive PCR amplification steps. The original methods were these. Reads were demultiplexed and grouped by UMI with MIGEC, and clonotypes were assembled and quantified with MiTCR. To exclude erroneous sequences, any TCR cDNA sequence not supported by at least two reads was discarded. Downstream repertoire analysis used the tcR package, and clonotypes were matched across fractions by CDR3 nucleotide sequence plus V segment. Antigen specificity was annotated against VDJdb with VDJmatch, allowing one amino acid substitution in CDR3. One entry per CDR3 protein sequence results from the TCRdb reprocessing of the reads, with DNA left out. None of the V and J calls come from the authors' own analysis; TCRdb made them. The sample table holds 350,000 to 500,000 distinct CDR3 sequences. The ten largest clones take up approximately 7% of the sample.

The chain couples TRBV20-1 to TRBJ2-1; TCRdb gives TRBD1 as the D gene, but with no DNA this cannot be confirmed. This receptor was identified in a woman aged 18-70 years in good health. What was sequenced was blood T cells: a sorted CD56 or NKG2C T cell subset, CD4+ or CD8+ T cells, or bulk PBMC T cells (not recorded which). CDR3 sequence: CSARLTPLEEQFF.